These 32 T cell receptor beta chains were sequenced from one sample in a study of shared clonotypes between healthy human individuals. The protocol was immunoSEQ multiplex PCR, while the TCRdb copy is restricted to in-frame clones and leaves out a portion. Of millions of clones listed, 90% to 95% are singletons. Input material: naive CD4+ T cells from PBMCs. Indicated subset: CD45RA+ positively selected. The source is a man aged 18 to 35 in good health. Some clones in this sample may be carry-over from other donors' samples.

V is TRBV4-2 and J is TRBJ2-7, with 7 bases fitting TRBD1. CDR3 size: 15 residues. Germline V gives CDR1 LGHNA, CDR2 YNFKEQ. V lost 0 bases, J lost 1 base, and 3 bases stayed unmatched. CDR3 residues: CASSQDPGGSYEQYF. CDR3 DNA sequence: TGTGCCAGCAGCCAAGATCCAGGGGGATCCTACGAGCAGTACTTC.

The chain recombines TRBV7-9 with TRBJ1-5; D is ambiguous. The CDR3 extends over 14 amino acids. Germline assignment: CDR1 SEHNR and CDR2 FQNEAQ (reference sequence). The V and J ends lost 1 base and 3 bases respectively, with 7 bases between them. The CDR3 DNA follows: TGTGCCAGCAGCTTAGACAGCCTCAATCAGCCCCAGCATTTT. It encodes CASSLDSLNQPQHF. The variable domain in full, with the rest retrieved from reference TRBV7-9 and TRBJ1-5, is DTGVSQNPRHKITKRGQNVTFRCDPISEHNRLYWYRQTLGQGPEFLTYFQNEAQLEKSRLLSDRFSAERPKGSFSTLEIQRTEQGDSAMYLCASSLDSLNQPQHFGDGTRLSIL.

V usage is TRBV27 and J usage is TRBJ2-1; 9 nucleotides agree with TRBD1. The CDR3 runs to 14 residues. The germline V gene has CDR1 MNHEY and CDR2 SMNVEV (reference sequence). Trimming took 6 bases from V and 9 from J; bases not matched to a gene: 9. As DNA, the CDR3 is TGTGCCAGCAGCCGGGACAGGGTGGAGAGTGAGCAGTTCTTC. Its protein is CASSRDRVESEQFF.

The V and J genes are TRBV5-1 and TRBJ2-3; 7 bases map to TRBD1. CDR3 length equals 15 residues. The germline CDR1 and CDR2 sequences are SGHRS and YFSETQ. J gave up 2 bases and V 3 bases, and 6 bases lay outside the gene matches. In DNA form, the CDR3 reads TGCGCCAGCAGCTCGGACAGGCTTGCCACAGATACGCAGTATTTT. It yields the protein CASSSDRLATDTQYF. The variable domain in full, with the rest retrieved from reference TRBV5-1 and TRBJ2-3, is KAGVTQTPRYLIKTRGQQVTLSCSPISGHRSVSWYQQTPGQGLQFLFEYFSETQRNKGNFPGRFSGRQFSNSRSEMNVSTLELGDSALYLCASSSDRLATDTQYFGPGTRLTVL.

The chain combines TRBV12-5 with TRBJ2-4; D may be TRBD2 (5 bases). The germline gives CDR1 LGHNT, CDR2 FRNRAP. The V end lost 2 bases, the J end lost 1 base, and 9 bases lay between the germline ends. The CDR3 is 15 residues long. Here the CDR3 DNA reads TGTGCTAGTGGTTTGCGTCGAGGGGCCAAAAACATTCAGTACTTC. It encodes CASGLRRGAKNIQYF.

This clone has a handful of counts. The chain uses TRBV4-1 and TRBJ1-5; D is perhaps TRBD1 (5 bases). V was shortened by 0 bases and J by 10 bases, with 13 bases between the two germline ends. CDR3 size: 14 residues. Germline values: CDR1 MGHRA, CDR2 YSYEKL. In DNA form, the CDR3 reads TGCGCCAGCAGCCAAGACCAAGGGGATTTACCCCAGCATTTT. It codes for CASSQDQGDLPQHF.

The chain joins TRBV29-1 to TRBJ1-2; a weak D match, TRBD1 (5 bases). Trimming removed 3 bases at V and 7 bases at J, with 15 bases between. In germline, CDR1 is SQVTM, CDR2 ANQGSEA. This CDR3 contains 13 residues. Here the CDR3 reads CSVDGGDVSGYTF. The CDR3 nucleotides are TGCAGCGTTGATGGAGGGGACGTCAGTGGCTACACCTTC. Based on the CDR3 plus reference TRBV29-1 and TRBJ1-2, the full variable domain is SAVISQKPSRDICQRGTSLTIQCQVDSQVTMMFWYRQQPGQSLTLIATANQGSEATYESGFVIDKFPISRPNLTFSTLTVSNMSPEDSSIYLCSVDGGDVSGYTFGSGTRLTVV.

The chain carries TRBV14 and TRBJ2-5, with 9 bases matching TRBD1. V lost 0 bases, J lost 4 bases, and 3 bases stayed unmatched. The CDR3 is made up of 15 amino acids. Germline CDR1 is SGHDN and CDR2 is FVKESK. For the CDR3, the DNA is TGTGCCAGCAGCCAAGATTCGGACAGGGGAGAGACCCAGTACTTC. Encoded protein: CASSQDSDRGETQYF.

The genes are TRBV7-9 and TRBJ2-7, with D possibly TRBD1 on 6 matching bases. V was shortened by 9 bases and J by 0 bases, with 12 bases between the two germline ends. The length of the CDR3 is 13 residues. The germline V gene encodes CDR1 SEHNR and CDR2 FQNEAQ (reference sequence). CDR3 coding DNA: TGTGCCAGGCTTAGGGACAACTCCTACGAGCAGTACTTC. Protein sequence: CARLRDNSYEQYF.

The rearrangement uses TRBV7-2 and TRBJ2-2, with unresolved D. The CDR3 spans 16 residues. CDR1 and CDR2 (germline): SGHTA, FQGNSA. Trimming left V 1 base short and J 2 bases short, with 11 bases between. This CDR3 reads CASSLVLGLNTGELFF. For the CDR3, the DNA is TGTGCCAGCAGCTTAGTTCTCGGCCTTAACACCGGGGAGCTGTTTTTT.

The chain couples TRBV20-1 to TRBJ2-5; D perhaps matches TRBD1 (6 bases). The end of the DNA is better explained by TRBJ2-7, so the J call may be wrong. CDR1 is DFQATT and CDR2 is SNEGSKA in the germline V gene (reference sequence). The CDR3 has 11 residues. CDR3 nucleotide sequence: TGCAGTGCTAGATTGGGGGCCGAGCAGTACTTC. Translating gives CSARLGAEQYF.

For this clone: The same CDR3 also results from other DNA sequences found in this sample. This sequence joins TRBV7-2 and TRBJ2-7; 8 bases fit TRBD1. Germline loops: CDR1 SGHTA, CDR2 FQGNSA. With V trimmed by 2 bases and J by 1 base, 1 base remained unmatched. This CDR3 comprises 14 residues. CDR3 nucleotides: TGTGCCAGCAGCTTAAGGACAGGGTCCTACGAGCAGTACTTC. This encodes CASSLRTGSYEQYF.

This clone came up once. This chain uses TRBV28 with TRBJ2-5, with TRBD1 matching over 8 bases. This CDR3 comprises 12 residues. Germline CDR1 reads MDHEN; CDR2 reads SYDVKM. V shed 4 bases and J 8 bases; nucleotides not matched to a gene: 3. The CDR3 protein is CASSSTGGTQYF. CDR3 DNA: TGTGCCAGCAGTTCCACAGGGGGTACCCAGTACTTC.

The chain has TRBV6-1 and TRBJ1-5, with a possible D match to TRBD1 (6 bases). CDR3 size: 15 residues. V lost 4 bases, J lost 3 bases, and 13 bases lay in between. Germline CDR1 is MNHNS and CDR2 is SASEGT. CDR3 bases: TGTGCCAGCAGTGGGACAGTCACCTTCAATCAGCCCCAGCATTTT. It yields the protein CASSGTVTFNQPQHF.

As concerns this clone: The same CDR3 arises from other DNA sequences in this sample as well. The chain links TRBV6-5 to TRBJ1-2; 9 bases fit TRBD1. The V segment lost 6 bases and the J segment 8 bases; nucleotides outside the gene matches: 7. Germline V lookup: CDR1 MNHEY, CDR2 SVGAGI. The CDR3 length is 13 residues. Here the CDR3 reads CASRPTGGDGYTF. For the CDR3, the DNA is TGTGCCAGCAGACCCACAGGGGGCGACGGCTACACCTTC.

The rearrangement uses TRBV6-5 and TRBJ1-4; D is unresolved. The CDR3 covers 15 residues. V shed 0 bases and J shed 12 bases, with 17 bases lying between them. Germline CDR1 reads MNHEY; CDR2 reads SVGAGI. The CDR3 nucleotides are TGTGCCAGCAGTTACTCGATGGCAGGCCCGAAACAACTGTTTTTT. Translating it yields CASSYSMAGPKQLFF.

The table lists this clone with a count of one. The chain joins TRBV25-1 to TRBJ2-3; TRBD1 might be the D (5 bases). The V end lost 3 bases, the J end lost 0 bases, and 13 bases lay between the germline ends. The CDR3 is 16 residues long. Germline V CDR1 and CDR2: MGHDK, SYGVNS. CDR3 loop: CASSDSGATSTDTQYF. In DNA, the CDR3 is TGTGCCAGCAGTGACTCTGGGGCAACTAGCACAGATACGCAGTATTTT. Based on the CDR3 plus reference TRBV25-1 and TRBJ2-3, the full variable domain is EADIYQTPRYLVIGTGKKITLECSQTMGHDKMYWYQQDPGMELHLIHYSYGVNSTEKGDLSSESTVSRIRTEHFPLTLESARPSHTSQYLCASSDSGATSTDTQYFGPGTRLTVL.

The chain combines TRBV27 with TRBJ2-3; D uncertain. Germline loops: CDR1 MNHEY, CDR2 SMNVEV (reference sequence). The V gene lost 2 bases and the J gene lost 1 base, with 10 bases spanning the gap. This CDR3 comprises 15 residues. The CDR3 bases are TGTGCCAGCAGTTTAGGCTCCCTGGGCACAGATACGCAGTATTTT. As protein: CASSLGSLGTDTQYF.

With regard to this clone: Other DNA sequences in the sample encode the same CDR3. The chain couples TRBV5-4 to TRBJ2-5; 7 bases fit TRBD1. Trimming cost V 3 bases and J 2 bases; bases outside gene matches: 1. Germline CDR1 is SGHNT and CDR2 is YYREEE (reference sequence). CDR3 length: 13 residues. The CDR3 loop is CASSSGQQETQYF. The CDR3 DNA follows: TGTGCCAGCAGCTCGGGACAGCAAGAGACCCAGTACTTC.

With regard to this clone: Other nucleotide sequences in the sample specify the same CDR3. V is TRBV19 and J is TRBJ2-7; 9 bases match TRBD1. The CDR3 loop spans 14 amino acids. J lost 2 bases, V lost 3 bases, and 2 bases had no gene match. Germline V gene lookup returns CDR1 LNHDA and CDR2 SQIVND (reference sequence). CDR3 sequence (DNA): TGTGCCAGTAGTATCGGGACAGGGCCCTACGAGCAGTACTTC. This gives the protein CASSIGTGPYEQYF.

The chain links TRBV11-3 to TRBJ2-2; D remains ambiguous. V gave up 2 bases and J gave up 6 bases, with 10 bases separating them. The germline CDR1 and CDR2 sequences are SGHNT and YENEEA. The CDR3 has 14 amino acids. The CDR3 DNA sequence: TGTGCCAGCAGCTTAAAATCGGGTTCCGGGGAGCTGTTTTTT. This codes for CASSLKSGSGELFF.

This chain connects TRBV28 to TRBJ1-1, with 9 positions matching TRBD1. In germline, CDR1 is MDHEN, CDR2 SYDVKM. This CDR3 has 16 amino acids. The V gene end was trimmed by 6 bases and the J gene end by 0 bases; junction bases not matched to a gene: 8. CDR3 protein: CASRARDRELNTEAFF. In DNA, the CDR3 is TGTGCCAGCAGGGCCCGGGACAGGGAGTTGAACACTGAAGCTTTCTTT.

The chain is built from TRBV7-9 and TRBJ2-3, with D tentatively TRBD2 (6 bases). The CDR3 covers 12 residues. The germline V gene encodes CDR1 SEHNR and CDR2 FQNEAQ (reference sequence). Trimming took 5 bases from V and 14 from J, leaving 17 bases between them. The CDR3 loop reads CASSPRRATRYF. The DNA of the CDR3 is TGTGCCAGCAGCCCCCGGAGGGCCACTAGGTATTTT.

The chain couples TRBV5-4 to TRBJ2-7; 7 positions match TRBD1. This CDR3 contains 15 residues. V shed 1 base and J 1 base; nucleotides not matched to a gene: 5. Germline-derived CDR1 and CDR2 are SGHNT and YYREEE (reference sequence). For the CDR3, the DNA is TGTGCCAGCAGCTTGTGGGCAGGGGGTTCCTACGAGCAGTACTTC. Protein product: CASSLWAGGSYEQYF.

V usage is TRBV14 and J usage is TRBJ2-2; no firm D call. In germline, CDR1 is SGHDN, CDR2 FVKESK. Trimming pared 1 base from V and 7 bases from J, leaving 13 bases between. CDR3 length equals 15 residues. The CDR3 reads CASSQVLPDGGELFF. As DNA, the CDR3 is TGTGCCAGCAGCCAAGTCCTTCCCGACGGCGGGGAGCTGTTTTTT.

V is TRBV10-3 and J is TRBJ1-3; D unresolved. Germline-derived CDR1 and CDR2 are ENHRY and SYGVKD. CDR3 length: 12 amino acids. CDR3 loop: CAAQNSGNTIYF. CDR3 coding DNA: TGTGCTGCCCAGAACTCTGGAAACACCATATATTTT.

This clone appeared a single time. This sequence joins TRBV2 and TRBJ2-1, with 7 bases that match TRBD2. Germline CDR1 SNHLY, CDR2 FYNNEI. V was clipped by 7 bases and J by 9 bases; unmatched bases: 15. CDR3 length equals 15 residues. DNA for the CDR3: TGTGCCAGCATAAAGACTCGAGCGGGGAGTTTTGAGCAGTTCTTC. This encodes CASIKTRAGSFEQFF.

J is TRBJ2-5 and V is TRBV11-3; D possibly uses TRBD1 or TRBD2 (5 bases each). The V gene lost 3 bases and the J gene lost 5 bases, with 10 bases spanning the gap. The CDR3 runs to 13 residues. Germline values: CDR1 SGHNT, CDR2 YENEEA. CDR3 residues: CASSLGVLETQYF. CDR3 coding DNA: TGTGCCAGCAGCTTGGGGGTATTGGAGACCCAGTACTTC.

The rearrangement links TRBV5-1 to TRBJ1-1; no definite D call. The germline V gene encodes CDR1 SGHRS and CDR2 YFSETQ. V was trimmed by 0 bases and J by 11 bases, leaving 14 bases between them. The CDR3 runs to 13 residues. The DNA of the CDR3 is TGCGCCAGCAGCTTGGAGTCCCTGGTGGAGGCTTTCTTT. It encodes CASSLESLVEAFF.

The chain is built from TRBV7-3 and TRBJ2-1, with 8 bases matching TRBD2. The CDR3 runs to 14 residues. V trimming: 5 bases; J trimming: 9 bases; junction bases outside the gene matches: 9. The V gene's germline CDR1 is SGHTA and CDR2 FQGTGA. The CDR3 spells CASSPPGLVGEQFF. The DNA of the CDR3 is TGTGCCAGCAGCCCACCGGGACTAGTGGGTGAGCAGTTCTTC.

The rearrangement links TRBV7-3 to TRBJ2-1; D may be TRBD1 or TRBD2 (5 bases each). Germline V gene data show CDR1 as SGHTA and CDR2 as FQGTGA. CDR3 size: 17 residues. V was pared by 2 bases and J by 8 bases, with 22 bases between. The CDR3 DNA reads TGTGCCAGCAGCTTAGGGTTTGGGACCCAATACCGGGATGAGCAGTTCTTC. It is translated as CASSLGFGTQYRDEQFF.

This CDR3 reads CASSPTSGRNSYEQYF. In nucleotides, the CDR3 is TGTGCCAGCTCACCTACTAGCGGGAGGAACTCCTACGAGCAGTACTTC. This chain connects TRBV18 to TRBJ2-7, with 12 bases lining up with TRBD2. J gave up 0 bases and V 3 bases, and 3 bases lay outside the gene matches. CDR1 is KGHSH, CDR2 LQKENI, per germline. The CDR3 covers 16 residues.